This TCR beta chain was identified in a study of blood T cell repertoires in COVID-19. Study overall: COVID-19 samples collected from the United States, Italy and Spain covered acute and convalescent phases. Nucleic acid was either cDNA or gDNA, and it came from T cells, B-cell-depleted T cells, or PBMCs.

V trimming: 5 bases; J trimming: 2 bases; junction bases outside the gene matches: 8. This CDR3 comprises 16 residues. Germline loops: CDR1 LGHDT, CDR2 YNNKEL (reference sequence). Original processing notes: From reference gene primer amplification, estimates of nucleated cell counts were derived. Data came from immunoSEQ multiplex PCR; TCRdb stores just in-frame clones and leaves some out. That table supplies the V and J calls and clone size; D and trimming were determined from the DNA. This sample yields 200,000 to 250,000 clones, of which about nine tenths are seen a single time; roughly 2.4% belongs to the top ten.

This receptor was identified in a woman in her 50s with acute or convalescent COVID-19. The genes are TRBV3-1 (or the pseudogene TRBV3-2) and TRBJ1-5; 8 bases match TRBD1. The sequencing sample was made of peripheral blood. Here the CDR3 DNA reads TGTGCCAGCAGCGGACCCCCGGGACAGGGCAATCAGCCCCAGCATTTT. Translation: CASSGPPGQGNQPQHF.